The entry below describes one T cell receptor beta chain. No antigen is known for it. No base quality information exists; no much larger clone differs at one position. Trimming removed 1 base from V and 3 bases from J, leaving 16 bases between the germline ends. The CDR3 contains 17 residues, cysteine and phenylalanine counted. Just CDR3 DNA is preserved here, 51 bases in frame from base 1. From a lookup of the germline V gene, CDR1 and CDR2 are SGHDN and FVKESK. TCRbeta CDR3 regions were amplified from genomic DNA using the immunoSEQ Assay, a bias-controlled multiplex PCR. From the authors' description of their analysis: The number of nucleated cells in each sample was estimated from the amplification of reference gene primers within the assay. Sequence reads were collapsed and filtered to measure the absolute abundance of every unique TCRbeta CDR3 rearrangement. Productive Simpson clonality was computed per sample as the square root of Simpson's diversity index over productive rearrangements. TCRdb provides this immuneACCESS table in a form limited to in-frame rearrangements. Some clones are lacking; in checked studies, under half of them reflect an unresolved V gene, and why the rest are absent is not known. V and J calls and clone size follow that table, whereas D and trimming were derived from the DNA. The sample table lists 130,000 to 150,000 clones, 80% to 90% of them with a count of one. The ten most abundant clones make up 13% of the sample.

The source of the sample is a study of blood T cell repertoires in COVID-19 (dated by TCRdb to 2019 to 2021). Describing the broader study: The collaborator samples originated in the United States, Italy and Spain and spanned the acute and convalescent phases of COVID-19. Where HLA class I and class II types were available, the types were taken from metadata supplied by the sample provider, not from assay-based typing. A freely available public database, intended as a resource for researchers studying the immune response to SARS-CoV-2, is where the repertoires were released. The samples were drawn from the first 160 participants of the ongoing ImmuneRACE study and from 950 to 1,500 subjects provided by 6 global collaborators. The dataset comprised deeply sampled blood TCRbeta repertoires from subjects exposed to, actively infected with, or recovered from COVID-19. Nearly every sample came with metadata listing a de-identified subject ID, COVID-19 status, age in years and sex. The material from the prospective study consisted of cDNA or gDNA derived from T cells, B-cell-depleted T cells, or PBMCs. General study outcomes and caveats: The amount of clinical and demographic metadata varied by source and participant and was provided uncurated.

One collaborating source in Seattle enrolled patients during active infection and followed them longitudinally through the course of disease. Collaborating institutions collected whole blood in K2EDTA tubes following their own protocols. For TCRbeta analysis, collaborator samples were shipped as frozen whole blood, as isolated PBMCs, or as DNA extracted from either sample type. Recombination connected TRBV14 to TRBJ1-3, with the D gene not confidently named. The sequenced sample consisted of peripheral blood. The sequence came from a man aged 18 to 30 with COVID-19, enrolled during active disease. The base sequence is TGTGCCAGCAGCCAAGCAAAGAAATGCCGGGGTGGAAACACCATATATTTT. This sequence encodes CASSQAKKCRGGNTIYF.